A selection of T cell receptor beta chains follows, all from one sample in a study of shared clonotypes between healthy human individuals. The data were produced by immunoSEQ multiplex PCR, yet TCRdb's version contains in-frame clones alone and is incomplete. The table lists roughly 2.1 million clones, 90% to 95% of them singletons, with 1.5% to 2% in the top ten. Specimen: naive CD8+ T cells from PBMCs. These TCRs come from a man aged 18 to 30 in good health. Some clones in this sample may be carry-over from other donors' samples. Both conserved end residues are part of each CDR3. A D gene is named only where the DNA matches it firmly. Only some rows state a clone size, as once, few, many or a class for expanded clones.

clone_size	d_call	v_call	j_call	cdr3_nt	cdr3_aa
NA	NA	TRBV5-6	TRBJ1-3	TGTGCCAGCAGCGACTGGGACCGCAACTCTGGAAACACCATATATTTT	CASSDWDRNSGNTIYF
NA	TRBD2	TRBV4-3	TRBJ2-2	TGCGCCAGCAGCCAAGGGTCTAGCGGGAGGGCCGGGGAGCTGTTTTTT	CASSQGSSGRAGELFF
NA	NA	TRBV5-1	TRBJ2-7	TGCGCCAGCAGCTTGAGGGGGAACTCCTACGAGCAGTACTTC	CASSLRGNSYEQYF
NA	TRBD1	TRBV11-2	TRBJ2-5	TGTGCCAGCAGCTTAGTAGGGACAGGGCTCCCGACCCAGTACTTC	CASSLVGTGLPTQYF
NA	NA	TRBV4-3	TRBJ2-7	TGCGCCAGCAGCCAAGATGGGGGTTCCTACGAGCAGTACTTC	CASSQDGGSYEQYF
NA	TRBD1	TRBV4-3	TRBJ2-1	TGCGCCAGCAGCCGAATAACAGGGGACGGTGAGCAGTTCTTC	CASSRITGDGEQFF
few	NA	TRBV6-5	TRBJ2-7	TGTGCCAGCAGTTCCGACATAGCCTACGAGCAGTACTTC	CASSSDIAYEQYF
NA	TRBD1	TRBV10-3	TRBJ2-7	TGTGCCACAACCGGGACAGGGACCCACGAGCAGTACTTC	CATTGTGTHEQYF
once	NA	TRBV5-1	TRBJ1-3	TGCGCCAGCAGCCCGGACGGCCTCTCTGGAAACACCATATATTTT	CASSPDGLSGNTIYF
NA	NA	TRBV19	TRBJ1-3	TGTGCCAGTACCCCCGGTGGGGGGAAAACTGGAAACACCATATATTTT	CASTPGGGKTGNTIYF